These T cell receptor beta chains were read from a single sample in a study of blood T cells in healthy people across ages. TCRdb re-analysed the 5' RACE reads in MiXCR, keeping a single row per CDR3 protein. The table records roughly 1.5 million distinct CDR3 sequences, roughly 43% of them present only once. Material for sequencing was blood. Source of these receptors: a woman aged 18-30 years in good health. CDR3s leave out the opening cysteine and the closing phenylalanine or tryptophan. A D gene is named only where the DNA matches it firmly.

>TRBJ1-1|TRBD1|TRBV13
ASSLYRGDLGTEAF
>TRBJ1-4|TRBD1|TRBV2
ASNPQGAGNEKLF
>-|-|TRBV12-3/TRBV12-4
ASSFLLHNEQY
>TRBJ2-2|-|TRBV20-1
SARIGGGSGELF
>TRBJ1-1|-|TRBV10-3
AISEPLNTEAF
>TRBJ2-5|TRBD2|TRBV6-6
ATQGLAGGLHKY
>TRBJ2-3|TRBD1|TRBV6-6
ASSPRTGDSKVSQY
>TRBJ1-2|TRBD1|TRBV10-3
AISETGGVKYGYT
>TRBJ1-5|-|TRBV19
ASSIMGGQPQH
>TRBJ2-5|-|TRBV25-1
ASGISTASY
>TRBJ2-5|-|TRBV20-1
SARGPIWASRKETQY
>TRBJ1-2|-|TRBV20-1
SAISRGLGYT
>TRBJ2-7|-|TRBV28
ASSRVAPYEQY
>TRBJ1-2|TRBD1|TRBV20-1
SARDHRGRDYGYT
>TRBJ1-2|TRBD1|TRBV5-1
ASSLEGTGWNYGYT
>TRBJ2-1|-|TRBV20-1
SARAWRSNNEQF
>TRBJ2-7|TRBD2|TRBV10-2
ASNRLAGWNEQY
>TRBJ2-1|TRBD2|TRBV28
ASSFWRGGLNEQF
>TRBJ1-1|-|TRBV20-1
SASLMGDTEAF
>TRBJ2-5|-|TRBV20-1
SAGSFGTYEETQY
>TRBJ2-1|-|TRBV7-2
ASSLLGWGEQF
>TRBJ1-2|TRBD1|TRBV30
AWSRDLRGGYGYT
>TRBJ2-3|TRBD2|TRBV20-1
SARRRLAGLTQY
>TRBJ2-3|-|TRBV24-1
ATGGSTDTQY
>TRBJ2-5|TRBD2|TRBV12-3/TRBV12-4
ASSLWSGGHQETQY
>-|TRBD1|TRBV30
AWGGTGTYEQY
>TRBJ2-3|-|TRBV9
ASSPRPMTDTQY
>TRBJ2-3|TRBD2|TRBV2
ASSETSGGIFSSTDTQY
>TRBJ1-1|TRBD1|TRBV2
ASSADRERTF
>TRBJ1-6|-|TRBV7-2
ASSSIRTGRDNSPLH
>TRBJ1-4|-|TRBV9
ASSVAAYTDEKLF
>TRBJ2-1|TRBD2|TRBV7-9
ASSFSSGSDNEQF
>TRBJ1-2|-|TRBV6-5
ASFNKNYGYT
>-|-|TRBV7-9
ASNTWGSEQY
>TRBJ2-3|-|TRBV20-1
SAIGPQRRTDTQY
>TRBJ2-5|-|TRBV4-3
ASSQALILFNEQY
>TRBJ2-2|-|TRBV2
ASSESPNTGELF
>TRBJ2-3|-|TRBV7-9
ASSETGAGDTQY
>TRBJ1-3|-|TRBV10-3
AISPPRDTDSGNTIY
>TRBJ1-2|-|TRBV7-9
ASSLGVGSGYT
>TRBJ2-1|TRBD2|TRBV20-1
SARRTSGFTPYNEQF
>TRBJ1-2|TRBD1|TRBV6-5
ASSNRQGDNYGYT
>TRBJ2-4|-|TRBV29-1
SVEEKGRAGNIQY
>TRBJ1-6|-|TRBV10-2
ASRSGDTRNSPLH
>TRBJ1-5|-|TRBV29-1
SVEIGHNQPQH
>TRBJ1-2|TRBD1|TRBV11-2
ASSKRTGGNCGYT